This T cell receptor (beta chain) originates from a study of T cell responses to AZD1222 COVID-19 vaccine. Germline assignment: CDR1 LNHDA and CDR2 SQIVND (reference sequence). The CDR3 runs to 17 residues. Trimming pared 2 bases from V and 8 bases from J, leaving 22 bases between. Using immunoSEQ multiplex PCR, the repertoire was profiled, and TCRdb retains in-frame clones only, with some absent. In the table there are tens of thousands of clones, about nine tenths of which are singletons. The TCR was taken from an adult in good health. The chain is built from TRBV19 and TRBJ1-5; weak D call: TRBD1 (5 bases). The sequencing here drew on peripheral blood, taken on day 0 of AZD1222 vaccination. Written as DNA, the CDR3 is TGTGCCAGTAGTATACCGAGGGTTGGGGGTGAGATGAAGCCCCAGCATTTT. This encodes CASSIPRVGGEMKPQHF.